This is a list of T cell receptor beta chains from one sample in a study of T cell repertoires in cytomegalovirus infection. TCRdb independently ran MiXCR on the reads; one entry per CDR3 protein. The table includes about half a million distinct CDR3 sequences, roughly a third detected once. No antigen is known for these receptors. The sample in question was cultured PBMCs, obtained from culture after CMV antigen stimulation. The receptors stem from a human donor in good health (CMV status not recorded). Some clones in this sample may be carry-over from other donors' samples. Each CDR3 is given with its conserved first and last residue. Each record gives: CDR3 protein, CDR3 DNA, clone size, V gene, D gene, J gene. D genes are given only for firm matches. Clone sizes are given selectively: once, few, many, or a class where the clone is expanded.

CAWTGTARIFYGYTF TGTGCCTGGACTGGGACAGCCAGAATTTTCTATGGCTACACCTTC . TRBV30 TRBD1 TRBJ1-2
CASSHPTADSGNTIYF TGTGCCAGCAGCCATCCTACCGCAGACTCTGGAAACACCATATATTTT . TRBV6-2/TRBV6-3 . TRBJ1-3
CASSRKMGQGAADEQFF TGTGCCAGCAGCAGAAAGATGGGACAGGGGGCGGCGGATGAGCAGTTCTTC few TRBV5-4 TRBD1 TRBJ2-1
CASSQDPQGTDTQYF TGCGCCAGCAGCCAAGATCCTCAGGGCACAGATACGCAGTATTTT few TRBV4-1 . TRBJ2-3
CASSLRTSGSSYNEQFF TGTGCCAGCAGTCTACGGACTAGCGGTTCCTCCTACAATGAGCAGTTCTTC many TRBV14 TRBD2 TRBJ2-1
CSAPRASGSGEQYF TGCAGTGCCCCAAGGGCTAGCGGGAGCGGGGAGCAGTACTTC . TRBV20-1 TRBD2 TRBJ2-7
CASGVGTDTQYF TGTGCCAGCGGGGTGGGTACAGATACGCAGTATTTT . TRBV7-8 . TRBJ2-3
CASSFLGGVPLSGANVLTF TGTGCCAGCAGCTTCTTAGGGGGGGTTCCACTCTCTGGGGCCAACGTCCTGACTTTC many TRBV5-8 . TRBJ2-6
CASSPAGGFGETQYF TGTGCCAGCAGTCCAGCCGGGGGGTTCGGCGAGACCCAGTACTTC many TRBV7-2 TRBD2 TRBJ2-5
CASSRTSGSSTDTQYF TGTGCCAGCAGCCGGACTAGCGGCTCTAGCACAGATACGCAGTATTTT many TRBV7-6 TRBD2 TRBJ2-3
CASSPTPGQIFFHF TGTGCCAGCAGCCCGACGCCGGGACAGATCTTCTTCCACTTT few TRBV7-2 TRBD1 TRBJ1-6
CASSLDLWQPQHF TGTGCCAGCAGCTTAGACCTCTGGCAGCCCCAGCATTTT . TRBV11-2 . TRBJ1-5
CASTQGEGVTNEQFF TGTGCCAGCACCCAGGGAGAGGGTGTGACCAATGAGCAGTTCTTC . TRBV11-2 . TRBJ2-1
CASSLGGGRPGGYTF TGTGCCAGCAGCTTGGGGGGGGGCAGGCCTGGGGGCTACACCTTC . TRBV7-2 . TRBJ1-2
CASSIGTGFSGPQYF TGTGCCAGTAGTATTGGGACAGGGTTTTCGGGACCCCAGTACTTC few TRBV19 TRBD1 TRBJ2-5
CASRSRLAGGHEQFF TGTGCCAGCAGATCCCGACTAGCGGGAGGCCATGAGCAGTTCTTC . TRBV12-3/TRBV12-4 TRBD2 TRBJ2-1
CASSGTGYSTEAFF TGTGCCAGCAGTGGGACAGGTTATTCCACTGAAGCTTTCTTT many TRBV28 TRBD1 TRBJ1-1
CASSSTSGRSYNEQFF TGTGCCAGCAGTTCGACTAGCGGGAGGTCCTACAATGAGCAGTTCTTC few TRBV27 TRBD2 TRBJ2-1
CASSSSLAGDWNEQFF TGTGCCAGCAGCTCCAGTCTAGCGGGAGACTGGAATGAGCAGTTCTTC many TRBV5-6 TRBD2 TRBJ2-1
CASSQESLGLAGVETQYF TGTGCCAGCAGCCAAGAGTCTTTGGGACTAGCGGGAGTGGAGACCCAGTACTTC . TRBV4-1 TRBD2 TRBJ2-5
CSARVSGGYYEQYF TGCAGTGCTAGGGTTTCAGGGGGATACTACGAGCAGTACTTC . TRBV20-1 TRBD1 TRBJ2-7
CASSRAESLSYNEQFF TGTGCCAGCAGCCGGGCCGAGTCCCTCTCCTACAATGAGCAGTTCTTC . TRBV14 . TRBJ2-1
CASSQFGLAVLADNTGELFF TGTGCCAGCAGTCAATTCGGACTAGCGGTATTAGCGGATAACACCGGGGAGCTGTTTTTT few TRBV6-4 TRBD2 TRBJ2-2
CSVVYSGEQYF TGCAGCGTTGTGTACTCGGGTGAGCAGTACTTC . TRBV29-1 . TRBJ2-7
CASSSFSSTDTQYF TGTGCCAGCAGTTCCTTTAGTAGCACAGATACGCAGTATTTT . TRBV12-3/TRBV12-4 . TRBJ2-3
CASSDTRTNTEAFF TGTGCCAGCAGTGACACGAGAACAAACACTGAAGCTTTCTTT . TRBV6-4 . TRBJ1-1
CASSPGTNEKLFF TGTGCCAGCTCACCCGGCACTAATGAAAAACTGTTTTTT few TRBV12-3/TRBV12-4 . TRBJ1-4
CSASDSGGKGYTF TGCAGTGCTAGCGACTCAGGGGGCAAGGGCTACACCTTC . TRBV20-1 TRBD1 TRBJ1-2
CASSQRVSGDEQYF TGTGCCAGCAGCCAAAGGGTTAGTGGGGACGAGCAGTACTTC once TRBV4-2 . TRBJ2-7
CASSSPRGAGGRYNEQFF TGTGCCAGCAGCTCCCCCCGTGGGGCGGGAGGCCGATACAATGAGCAGTTCTTC . TRBV11-2 TRBD2 TRBJ2-1
CASSLGTSVVSIQYF TGTGCCAGCAGCCTAGGGACTAGCGTCGTTTCCATTCAGTACTTC many TRBV7-2 TRBD2 TRBJ2-4
CASNSWETNTGELFF TGTGCCAGCAACTCGTGGGAAACGAATACCGGGGAGCTGTTTTTT . TRBV11-2 . TRBJ2-2
CASSRRLAGNTGELFF TGTGCCAGCAGCCGTCGGCTAGCGGGGAACACCGGGGAGCTGTTTTTT few TRBV7-2 TRBD2 TRBJ2-2
CSARVASGSSYNEQFF TGCAGTGCTAGAGTGGCTAGCGGGAGCTCCTACAATGAGCAGTTCTTC few TRBV20-1 TRBD2 TRBJ2-1
CASSYSRDLRGYAF TGTGCCAGCAGTTACTCGCGGGACCTCAGAGGCTACGCCTTC . TRBV6-2/TRBV6-3 . TRBJ1-2
CASSPGHTDTQYF TGTGCCAGCAGCCCCGGGCACACAGATACGCAGTATTTT many TRBV7-2 . TRBJ2-3
CASSISSGTGELFF TGTGCCAGTAGTATTAGTTCGGGGACCGGGGAGCTGTTTTTT . TRBV19 . TRBJ2-2
CASSLGLAGGFTQYF TGTGCCAGCAGCTTAGGGTTAGCGGGAGGTTTTACCCAGTACTTC . TRBV7-2 TRBD2 TRBJ2-5
CASSLRGYGTDTQYF TGTGCCAGCAGCTTGCGAGGTTACGGTACAGATACGCAGTATTTT . TRBV7-6 . TRBJ2-3
CASSFSLAQETQYF TGTGCCAGCAGCTTTTCACTAGCCCAAGAGACCCAGTACTTC . TRBV7-2 . TRBJ2-5
CASSRTERGGPNTGELFF TGTGCCAGCAGCCGAACGGAGCGGGGAGGCCCGAACACCGGGGAGCTGTTTTTT . TRBV11-2 TRBD2 TRBJ2-2
CASSPTGLASPLHF TGTGCCAGCAGCCCGACAGGGTTGGCTTCACCCCTCCACTTT . TRBV7-2 TRBD1 TRBJ1-6
CASSVGQGGYNEQFF TGTGCCAGTAGTGTGGGACAGGGGGGCTACAATGAGCAGTTCTTC . TRBV19 TRBD1 TRBJ2-1
CSASPRGGNQPQHF TGCAGTGCTAGTCCCAGGGGTGGCAATCAGCCCCAGCATTTT few TRBV20-1 . TRBJ1-5
CSATYTGADTQYF TGCAGCGCTACTTACACGGGAGCAGATACGCAGTATTTT few TRBV29-1 . TRBJ2-3
CASSTWGLGNEQFF TGTGCCAGCAGTACCTGGGGACTAGGAAATGAGCAGTTCTTC . TRBV6-2/TRBV6-3 TRBD2 TRBJ2-1
CASSQGEGGYREQFF TGCGCCAGCAGCCAAGGGGAGGGCGGCTACCGTGAGCAGTTCTTC few TRBV4-1 TRBD2 TRBJ2-1
CSGGSGLAGNEQFF TGCAGCGGAGGGTCCGGACTAGCGGGTAATGAGCAGTTCTTC few TRBV20-1 TRBD2 TRBJ2-1
CASSKARDTGRYSPLHF TGTGCCAGCAGCAAGGCGCGGGACACAGGGCGCTATTCACCCCTCCACTTT many TRBV7-8 . TRBJ1-6
CASSPPPGHNEQFF TGTGCCAGCAGCCCTCCCCCGGGCCACAATGAGCAGTTCTTC many TRBV7-2 . TRBJ2-1
CASSLRGGRALDTQYF TGTGCCAGCAGCTTGCGGGGCGGGAGGGCTCTAGATACGCAGTATTTT few TRBV7-2 TRBD2 TRBJ2-3
CASSIDDRGNTEAFF TGTGCCAGTAGTATAGACGACAGGGGAAACACTGAAGCTTTCTTT few TRBV19 TRBD1 TRBJ1-1
CASSYAEWRETQYF TGTGCCAGCAGTTACGCCGAATGGAGAGAGACCCAGTACTTC . TRBV6-2/TRBV6-3 . TRBJ2-5